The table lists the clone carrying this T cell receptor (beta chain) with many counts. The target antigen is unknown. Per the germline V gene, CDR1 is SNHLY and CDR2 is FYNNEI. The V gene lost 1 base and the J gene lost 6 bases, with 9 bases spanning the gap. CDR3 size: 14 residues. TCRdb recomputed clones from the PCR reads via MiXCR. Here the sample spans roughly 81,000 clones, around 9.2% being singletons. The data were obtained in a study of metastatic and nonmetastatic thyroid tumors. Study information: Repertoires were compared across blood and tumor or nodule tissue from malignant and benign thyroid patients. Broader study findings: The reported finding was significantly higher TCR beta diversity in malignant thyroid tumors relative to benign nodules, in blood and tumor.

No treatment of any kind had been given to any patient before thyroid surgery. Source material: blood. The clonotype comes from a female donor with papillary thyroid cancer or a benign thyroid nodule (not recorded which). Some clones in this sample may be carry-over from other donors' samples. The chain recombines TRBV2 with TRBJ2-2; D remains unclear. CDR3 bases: TGTGCCAGCAGTGAAGAGACAACCGCCGGGGAGCTGTTTTTT. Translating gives CASSEETTAGELFF.